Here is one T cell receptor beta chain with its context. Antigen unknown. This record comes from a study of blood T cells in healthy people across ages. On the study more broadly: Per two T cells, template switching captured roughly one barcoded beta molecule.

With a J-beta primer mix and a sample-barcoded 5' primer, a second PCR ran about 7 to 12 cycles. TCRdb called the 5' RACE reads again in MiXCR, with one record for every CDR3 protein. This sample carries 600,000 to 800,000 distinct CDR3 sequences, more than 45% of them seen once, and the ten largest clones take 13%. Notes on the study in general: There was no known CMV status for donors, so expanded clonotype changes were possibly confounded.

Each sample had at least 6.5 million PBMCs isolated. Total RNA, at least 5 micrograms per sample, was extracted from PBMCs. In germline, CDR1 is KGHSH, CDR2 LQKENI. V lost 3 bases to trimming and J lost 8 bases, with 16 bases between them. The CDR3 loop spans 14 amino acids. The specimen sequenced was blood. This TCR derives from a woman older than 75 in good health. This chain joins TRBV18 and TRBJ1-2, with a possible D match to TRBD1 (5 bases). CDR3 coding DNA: TGTGCCAGCTCACCGCAGGGAATTGAAGGCGGCTACACCTTC. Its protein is CASSPQGIEGGYTF.